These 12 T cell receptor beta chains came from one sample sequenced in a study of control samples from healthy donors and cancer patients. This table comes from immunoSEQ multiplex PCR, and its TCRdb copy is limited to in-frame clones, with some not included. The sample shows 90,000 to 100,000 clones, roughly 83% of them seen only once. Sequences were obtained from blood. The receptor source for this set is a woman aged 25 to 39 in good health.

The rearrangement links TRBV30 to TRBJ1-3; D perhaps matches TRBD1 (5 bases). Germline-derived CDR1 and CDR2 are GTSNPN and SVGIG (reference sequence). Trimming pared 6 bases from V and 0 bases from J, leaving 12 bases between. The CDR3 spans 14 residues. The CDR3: CACPLGVSGNTIYF. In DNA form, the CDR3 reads TGTGCCTGCCCTCTGGGGGTCTCTGGAAACACCATATATTTT.

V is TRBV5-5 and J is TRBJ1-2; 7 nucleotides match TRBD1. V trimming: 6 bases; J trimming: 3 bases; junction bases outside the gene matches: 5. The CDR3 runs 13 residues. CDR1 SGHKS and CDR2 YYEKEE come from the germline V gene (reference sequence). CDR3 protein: CASNDTGDYGYTF. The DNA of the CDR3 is TGTGCCAGCAACGATACAGGGGACTATGGCTACACCTTC.

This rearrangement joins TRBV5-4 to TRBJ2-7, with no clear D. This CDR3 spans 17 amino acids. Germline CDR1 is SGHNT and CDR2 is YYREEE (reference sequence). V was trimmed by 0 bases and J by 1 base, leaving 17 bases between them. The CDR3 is CASSLGDWFAESYEQYF. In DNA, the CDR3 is TGTGCCAGCAGCTTGGGGGATTGGTTCGCGGAGTCCTACGAGCAGTACTTC.

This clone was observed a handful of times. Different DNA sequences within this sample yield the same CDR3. CDR3 loop: CATSSRGPGDTQYF. CDR3 DNA sequence: TGTGCCACCAGTTCCCGGGGCCCCGGGGATACGCAGTATTTT. The chain employs TRBV24-1 and TRBJ2-3, with D perhaps assigned TRBD1 or TRBD2 (5 bases each). The CDR3 has 14 amino acids. Germline V lookup: CDR1 KGHDR, CDR2 SFDVKD. Trimming removed 6 bases at V and 6 bases at J, with 15 bases between.

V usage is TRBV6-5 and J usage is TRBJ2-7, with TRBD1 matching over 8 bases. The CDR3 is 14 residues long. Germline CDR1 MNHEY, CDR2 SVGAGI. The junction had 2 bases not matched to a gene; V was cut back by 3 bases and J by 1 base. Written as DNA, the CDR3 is TGTGCCAGCAGTTATACAGGGGGATCCTACGAGCAGTACTTC. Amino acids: CASSYTGGSYEQYF.

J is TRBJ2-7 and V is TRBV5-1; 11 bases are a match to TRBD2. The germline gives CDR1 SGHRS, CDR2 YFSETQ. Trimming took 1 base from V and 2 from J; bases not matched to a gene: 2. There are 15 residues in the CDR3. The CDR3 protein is CASSLNSGGAYEQYF. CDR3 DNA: TGCGCCAGCAGCTTGAATAGCGGGGGGGCCTACGAGCAGTACTTC.

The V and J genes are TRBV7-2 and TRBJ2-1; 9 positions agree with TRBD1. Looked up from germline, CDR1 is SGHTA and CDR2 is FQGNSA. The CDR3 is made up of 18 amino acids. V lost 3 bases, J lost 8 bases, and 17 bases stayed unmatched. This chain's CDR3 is CASSFYIFGQGKLYEQFF. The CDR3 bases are TGTGCCAGCAGCTTCTATATATTTGGACAGGGGAAGCTCTATGAGCAGTTCTTC.

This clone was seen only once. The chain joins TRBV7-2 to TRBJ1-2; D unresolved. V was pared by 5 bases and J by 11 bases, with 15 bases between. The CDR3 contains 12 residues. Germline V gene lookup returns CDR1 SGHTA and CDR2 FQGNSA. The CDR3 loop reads CASSPTWAEYTF. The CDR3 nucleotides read TGTGCCAGCAGCCCGACTTGGGCGGAATACACCTTC.

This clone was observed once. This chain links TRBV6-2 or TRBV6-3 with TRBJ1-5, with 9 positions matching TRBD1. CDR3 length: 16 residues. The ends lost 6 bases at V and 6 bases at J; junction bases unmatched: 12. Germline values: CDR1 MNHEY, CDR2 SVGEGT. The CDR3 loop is CASSLTGQGYRQPQHF. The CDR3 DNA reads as TGTGCCAGCAGCCTTACGGGACAGGGTTATCGTCAGCCCCAGCATTTT.

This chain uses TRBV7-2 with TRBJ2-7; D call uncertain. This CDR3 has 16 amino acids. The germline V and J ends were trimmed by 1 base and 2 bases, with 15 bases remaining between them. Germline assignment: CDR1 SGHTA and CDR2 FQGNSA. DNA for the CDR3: TGTGCCAGCAGCTTAGGCCCCTATGCGGCTACCTACGAGCAGTACTTC. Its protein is CASSLGPYAATYEQYF.

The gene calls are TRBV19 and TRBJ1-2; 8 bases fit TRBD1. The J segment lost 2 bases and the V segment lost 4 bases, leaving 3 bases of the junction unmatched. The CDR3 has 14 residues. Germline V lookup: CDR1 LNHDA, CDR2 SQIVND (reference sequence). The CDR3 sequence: CASSTQGVNYGYTF. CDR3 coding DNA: TGTGCCAGTAGTACACAGGGGGTGAACTATGGCTACACCTTC.

The CDR3 nucleotides read TGTGCCAGCAGCCGAATCCCCGAAAAACTGTTTTTT. It is translated as CASSRIPEKLFF. The rearrangement links TRBV5-6 to TRBJ1-4, with D hard to call. The V and J ends lost 4 bases and 8 bases respectively, with 9 bases between them. The CDR3 loop spans 12 amino acids. Germline V lookup: CDR1 SGHDT, CDR2 YYEEEE.